This note documents a single T cell receptor (beta chain) sequence. Antigen: not known. TCRdb re-called the PCR reads through MiXCR. The sample carries tens of thousands of clones, about 15% recorded once. This sample was taken from a study of metastatic and nonmetastatic thyroid tumors. Background on the study: Repertoires were compared across blood and tumor or nodule tissue from malignant and benign thyroid patients.

The CDR3 extends over 12 amino acids. V dropped 5 bases and J dropped 7 bases, with 12 bases sitting between them. CDR1 is MNHNS and CDR2 is SASEGT in the germline V gene. Thyroid surgery had not been preceded by any treatment in any patient. Study-level findings and limits: When malignant thyroid tumors were compared with benign nodules, TCR beta diversity was reportedly significantly higher in the malignant tumors. This held in both blood and tumor samples.

This receptor was taken from a female donor with papillary thyroid cancer or a benign thyroid nodule (not recorded which). Some clones in this sample may be carry-over from other donors' samples. This chain joins TRBV6-1 and TRBJ2-7, with D unresolved. Sequencing was performed on tumor tissue. The CDR3 nucleotides read TGTGCCAGCAGTCCCGATTCAGAAGAGCAGTACTTC. Protein sequence: CASSPDSEEQYF.